This entry lists 5 T cell receptor beta chains sequenced from one sample in a study of neurological immune-mediated disorders. TCRdb reprocessed the 5' RACE reads with MiXCR, giving one entry per CDR3 protein. The sample has tens of thousands of distinct CDR3 sequences; roughly 13% are singletons. Material for sequencing was PBMCs. Receptors originate from a woman in her forties or fifties in good health.

This clonotype has ten or more counts. The chain recombines TRBV5-1 with TRBJ2-4; D gene uncertain. Germline CDR1 reads SGHRS; CDR2 reads YFSETQ. This CDR3 has 14 residues. V gave up 0 bases and J gave up 3 bases, with 7 bases separating them. The CDR3 sequence: CASSLGTNKNIQYF. DNA of the CDR3: TGCGCCAGCAGCTTGGGGACCAACAAAAACATTCAGTACTTC.

This rearrangement joins TRBV12-3 or TRBV12-4 to TRBJ2-7; 8 nucleotides agree with TRBD1. Germline trimming cut 6 bases from V and 2 bases from J; bases unmatched to any gene: 3. The CDR3 runs to 13 residues. Written as DNA, the CDR3 is TGTGCCAGCAGGTCACAGGGGGCCTACGAGCAGTACTTC. Its protein product is CASRSQGAYEQYF.

This clonotype has a count of ten or more. The J gene is TRBJ1-5, the V gene TRBV7-2; perhaps TRBD1 as D (6 bases). Germline CDR1 and CDR2: SGHTA and FQGNSA. The CDR3 extends over 16 amino acids. V was clipped by 0 bases and J by 9 bases, with 18 bases between them. The CDR3 nucleotides are TGTGCCAGCAGCTTAGCTCCAGGGGCTCACCAGGGGCCCCAGCATTTT. Encoded protein: CASSLAPGAHQGPQHF.

This clonotype showed up many times. This chain connects TRBV5-1 to TRBJ2-6, with D unresolved. The V gene's germline CDR1 is SGHRS and CDR2 YFSETQ. Trimming took off 5 bases at V and 0 bases at J, with 9 bases between the two ends. This CDR3 region has 15 residues. CDR3 sequence: CASRISLSGANVLTF. The CDR3 DNA sequence: TGCGCCAGCAGGATCTCCCTCTCTGGGGCCAACGTCCTGACTTTC. Full variable domain (remainder filled in from reference TRBV5-1 and TRBJ2-6): KAGVTQTPRYLIKTRGQQVTLSCSPISGHRSVSWYQQTPGQGLQFLFEYFSETQRNKGNFPGRFSGRQFSNSRSEMNVSTLELGDSALYLCASRISLSGANVLTFGAGSRLTVL.

This chain links TRBV5-1 with TRBJ2-1; perhaps TRBD2 as D (6 bases). Deletions cut 6 bases from V and 0 bases from J, with 13 bases between. Looked up from germline, CDR1 is SGHRS and CDR2 is YFSETQ. CDR3 length: 15 amino acids. CDR3 coding DNA: TGCGCCAGCACCTTCCTTAGCGGCTCCTACAATGAGCAGTTCTTC. This codes for CASTFLSGSYNEQFF.